These 2 T cell receptor beta chains share one sample of origin, sequenced in a study of human T cells and chemical hapten exposure. TCRdb analysed the RACE reads with MiXCR anew, one entry per CDR3 protein. The sample shows about 99,000 distinct CDR3 sequences, about an eighth of them seen only once. Described time point: patch test 1, 2 weeks after DPC sensitization. Noted treatment: therapeutic diphenylcyclopropenone sensitization with weekly scalp DPC. Sequencing was performed on whole blood, taken in connection with sensitization to the hapten diphenylcyclopropenone (DPC). The receptors here all came from a woman in her thirties or forties with alopecia areata. Some clones in this sample may be carry-over from other donors' samples.

V usage is TRBV3-1 and J usage is TRBJ1-5; no clear D. The CDR3 has 12 residues. Per germline, CDR1 LGHDT and CDR2 YNNKEL (reference sequence). Trimming removed 2 bases at V and 6 bases at J, with 5 bases between. The CDR3 DNA sequence: TGTGCCAGCAGCCAACACCGTCAGCCCCAGCATTTT. Translation: CASSQHRQPQHF. The whole variable domain, filled in from reference TRBV3-1 and TRBJ1-5, reads DTAVSQTPKYLVTQMGNDKSIKCEQNLGHDTMYWYKQDSKKFLKIMFSYNNKELIINETVPNRFSPKSPDKAHLNLHINSLELGDSAVYFCASSQHRQPQHFGDGTRLSIL.

This clonotype was seen a few times. The chain has TRBV27 and TRBJ2-1, with 7 bases identical to TRBD2. V dropped 6 bases and J dropped 5; count of bases not matched to a gene: 7. Germline V gene lookup returns CDR1 MNHEY and CDR2 SMNVEV (reference sequence). The CDR3 runs 14 residues. The CDR3: CASRRLAANNEQFF. The CDR3 bases are TGTGCCAGCAGGAGGCTAGCGGCGAACAATGAGCAGTTCTTC.